The 18 T cell receptor beta chains below were found in one sample sequenced in a study of shared clonotypes between healthy human individuals. Assay used: immunoSEQ multiplex PCR; TCRdb lists only in-frame clones, some missing. This sample has around 2.5 million clones, with 90% to 95% found just once. The specimen sequenced was naive CD4+ T cells from PBMCs. Described subset: CD45RA+ positively selected. All receptors derive from a man aged 18 to 35 in good health. Some clones in this sample may be carry-over from other donors' samples.

The V gene is TRBV6-6, the J gene TRBJ2-1, with TRBD2 matching 7 bases. V lost 6 bases, J lost 2 bases, and 1 base stayed unmatched. Germline CDR1 MNHNY, CDR2 SVGAGI (reference sequence). The CDR3 has 13 residues. CDR3: CASSLAAYNEQFF. Here the CDR3 DNA reads TGTGCCAGCAGCCTAGCGGCCTACAATGAGCAGTTCTTC.

The CDR3 reads CASSLMGQGAYGYTF. The CDR3 DNA sequence: TGTGCCAGCAGTCTAATGGGACAGGGGGCATATGGCTACACCTTC. V usage is TRBV6-1 and J usage is TRBJ1-2; 12 positions match TRBD1. CDR3 length equals 15 residues. V was clipped by 5 bases and J by 5 bases; unmatched bases: 6. CDR1 is MNHNS, CDR2 SASEGT, per germline.

This sequence joins TRBV5-1 and TRBJ2-1, with D uncertain. CDR3 length equals 16 residues. Germline CDR1 is SGHRS and CDR2 is YFSETQ. Trimming left V 0 bases short and J 0 bases short, with 10 bases between. CDR3 in amino acids: CASSLEGLSSYNEQFF. The CDR3 DNA reads TGCGCCAGCAGCTTGGAGGGCCTGAGCTCCTACAATGAGCAGTTCTTC.

Points on this clone: The same CDR3 also results from other DNA sequences found in this sample. This rearrangement joins TRBV27 to TRBJ2-5; tentatively, D is TRBD1 or TRBD2 (5 bases each). The CDR3 totals 13 residues. Trimming stripped 5 bases from V and 5 bases from J, with 12 bases between. CDR1 MNHEY and CDR2 SMNVEV come from the germline V gene (reference sequence). The chain's CDR3 is CASSPRGRETQYF. The CDR3 nucleotides are TGTGCCAGCAGTCCCCGGGGCAGGGAGACCCAGTACTTC.

The chain couples TRBV18 to TRBJ1-4; 10 bases match TRBD1. V trimming: 5 bases; J trimming: 6 bases; junction bases outside the gene matches: 9. CDR1 is KGHSH and CDR2 is LQKENI in the germline V gene. This CDR3 has 16 residues. The CDR3 DNA follows: TGTGCCAGCTCAGTGACAGGGGGCGCGATTGATGAAAAACTGTTTTTT. Residues: CASSVTGGAIDEKLFF.

This clone has more than one count but fewer than ten. The rearrangement uses TRBV6-5 and TRBJ2-7; 7 positions agree with TRBD1. Looked up from germline, CDR1 is MNHEY and CDR2 is SVGAGI. V shed 2 bases and J 3 bases; nucleotides not matched to a gene: 4. CDR3 length: 14 residues. CDR3: CASSYRDSNYEQYF. CDR3 nucleotide sequence: TGTGCCAGCAGTTACCGGGACAGCAACTACGAGCAGTACTTC.

The chain employs TRBV13 and TRBJ1-2; 7 nucleotides line up with TRBD1. Trimming took 6 bases from V and 7 from J; bases not matched to a gene: 14. Per the germline V gene, CDR1 is PRHDT and CDR2 is FYEKMQ (reference sequence). CDR3 length equals 15 residues. The CDR3 reads CASSSFQTGPLGYTF. The CDR3 nucleotides read TGTGCCAGCAGTTCATTCCAGACAGGGCCTCTTGGCTACACCTTC.

The gene calls are TRBV11-2 and TRBJ2-6; maybe TRBD2 (5 bases). Germline assignment: CDR1 SGHAT and CDR2 FQNNGV. CDR3 length: 16 residues. Trimming took 5 bases from V and 4 from J, leaving 15 bases between them. The CDR3 region has the DNA TGTGCCAGCAGCCCTATTAGAGGGAGAGGGGCCAACGTCCTGACTTTC. Translated: CASSPIRGRGANVLTF.

This sequence joins TRBV10-2 and TRBJ2-3, with 7 bases fitting TRBD1. This CDR3 is 17 amino acids long. Germline lookup yields CDR1 WSHSY and CDR2 SAAADI. Trimming removed 1 base from V and 1 base from J; junction bases left unmatched: 8. CDR3 nucleotide sequence: TGCGCCAGCAGTGAGTTGATACCGGGACAGCGCACAGATACGCAGTATTTT. Translating gives CASSELIPGQRTDTQYF.

The rearrangement links TRBV6-6 to TRBJ1-2, with 8 positions matching TRBD1. The germline CDR1 and CDR2 sequences are MNHNY and SVGAGI (reference sequence). The V and J ends lost 6 bases and 3 bases, in that order; junction bases with no gene match: 12. CDR3 length equals 16 residues. CDR3 nucleotide sequence: TGTGCCAGCAGGACTCCCCAGGGGGCTGGGGACTATGGCTACACCTTC. Its translation is CASRTPQGAGDYGYTF.

This clone was detected once. The V gene is TRBV5-4, the J gene TRBJ2-1; 11 bases match TRBD1. Germline assignment: CDR1 SGHNT and CDR2 YYREEE (reference sequence). Unmatched junction bases numbered 5, after V lost 1 base and J lost 8 bases. The CDR3 spans 15 residues. The CDR3: CASSLPGQGVDEQFF. The CDR3 region has the DNA TGTGCCAGCAGCTTGCCGGGACAGGGGGTCGATGAGCAGTTCTTC.

The chain has TRBV19 and TRBJ2-7; 8 nucleotides line up with TRBD2. The V and J ends lost 10 bases and 2 bases, in that order; junction bases with no gene match: 13. CDR1 is LNHDA, CDR2 SQIVND, per germline (reference sequence). The CDR3 spans 15 residues. In DNA, the CDR3 is TGTGCCACGAAAACTAGCGGCACTCTTACCTACGAGCAGTACTTC. Protein product: CATKTSGTLTYEQYF.

The J gene is TRBJ1-4, the V gene TRBV23-1, with unresolved D. TRBV23-1 is placed among ORFs of uncertain function. The CDR3 is 15 residues long. Trimming shortened V by 2 bases and J by 8 bases, and 15 bases separated the two germline ends. The CDR3 DNA is TGCGCCAGCAGTCAACGGCGGCTCACCCGGGAAAAACTGTTTTTT. Translated, it gives CASSQRRLTREKLFF.

This clone was observed once. The genes are TRBV7-3 and TRBJ2-7, with 7 bases that match TRBD2. Germline V gives CDR1 SGHTA, CDR2 FQGTGA. V lost 2 bases to trimming and J lost 2 bases; unmatched junction nucleotides: 6. This CDR3 has 15 amino acids. In DNA form, the CDR3 reads TGTGCCAGCAGCTTACTAGCGGAAGAAACCTACGAGCAGTACTTC. Translation gives CASSLLAEETYEQYF.

This chain connects TRBV28 to TRBJ2-1; no clear D. Per germline, CDR1 MDHEN and CDR2 SYDVKM. The CDR3 runs to 12 residues. The V and J ends lost 6 bases and 12 bases respectively, with 15 bases between them. Written as DNA, the CDR3 is TGTGCCAGCAGAAGTCTACTTTCCCCGCAGTTCTTC. Its translation: CASRSLLSPQFF. Full variable domain (outside the CDR3, taken from reference TRBV28 and TRBJ2-1): DVKVTQSSRYLVKRTGEKVFLECVQDMDHENMFWYRQDPGLGLRLIYFSYDVKMKEKGDIPEGYSVSREKKERFSLILESASTNQTSMYLCASRSLLSPQFFGPGTRLTVL.

The chain recombines TRBV5-1 with TRBJ2-3; TRBD1 is a possible D gene (5 bases). This CDR3 is built from 13 residues. Germline V gives CDR1 SGHRS, CDR2 YFSETQ. The V end was cut by 6 bases, the J end by 3 bases, with 11 bases between. CDR3 nucleotides: TGCGCCAGCAATACAGGTCAAACAGATACGCAGTATTTT. Its translation is CASNTGQTDTQYF.

The chain uses TRBV18 and TRBJ2-7, with TRBD1 matching 8 bases. The ends lost 2 bases at V and 5 bases at J; junction bases unmatched: 11. The CDR3 has 16 amino acids. CDR1 and CDR2 (germline): KGHSH, LQKENI. This CDR3 reads CASSPYAGQGLNEQYF. In DNA form, the CDR3 reads TGTGCCAGCTCACCATACGCTGGACAGGGTCTTAACGAGCAGTACTTC.

This chain links TRBV5-6 with TRBJ2-7, with TRBD1 as a possible D gene (6 bases). The CDR3 extends over 14 amino acids. CDR1 is SGHDT and CDR2 is YYEEEE in the germline V gene. Trimming removed 4 bases from V and 6 bases from J, with 17 bases in between. CDR3 nucleotide sequence: TGTGCCAGCAGCCAAAACAGGGTACGGGGCGAGCAGTACTTC. Translated: CASSQNRVRGEQYF.